The rows below give T cell receptor beta chains drawn from one sample of a study of cytomegalovirus exposure and HLA in healthy donors. Data came from immunoSEQ multiplex PCR; TCRdb stores just in-frame clones and leaves some out. Of roughly 240,000 clones listed, more than 75% are singletons. The material sequenced was PBMCs. The receptors stem from a girl aged 2-10 years in good health and CMV-seronegative. CDR3s include the opening cysteine and the closing phenylalanine or tryptophan. A D gene is named only where the DNA matches it firmly. Clone size is stated in some rows and not others, as once, few, many or a class when expanded.

J	D	size	V	DNA	CDR3
TRBJ2-7	NA	NA	TRBV12-5	TGTGCTAGTGGTTCCCCGGGAACATCCTACGAGCAGTACTTC	CASGSPGTSYEQYF
TRBJ1-2	TRBD1	few	TRBV4-2	TGTGCCAGCAGCCAAGAGAGGACAGGGGTATGGGGCTACACCTTC	CASSQERTGVWGYTF
TRBJ1-5	TRBD1	NA	TRBV6-5	TGTGCCAGCAGGACAGGGAATCAGCCCCAGCATTTT	CASRTGNQPQHF
TRBJ1-1	NA	NA	TRBV10-3	TGTGCCATCTGCAGACAGGCGAACACTGAAGCTTTCTTT	CAICRQANTEAFF
TRBJ1-1	NA	NA	TRBV9	TGTGCCAGCAGCGTCGGTGAGATAGCTGAAGCTTTCTTT	CASSVGEIAEAFF
TRBJ1-1	TRBD1	NA	TRBV29-1	TGCAGCACAATTCGACAGGGGGTAACTGAAGCTTTCTTT	CSTIRQGVTEAFF
TRBJ1-1	NA	once	TRBV19	TGTGCCAGTAGAGCAGGGGACACTGAAGCTTTCTTT	CASRAGDTEAFF
TRBJ1-5	NA	once	TRBV30	TGTGCCTGGAGTACGGATTTCAGGGATCAGCCCCAGCATTTT	CAWSTDFRDQPQHF
TRBJ2-2	TRBD1	NA	TRBV5-4	TGTGCCGTCAAGGGGACAGGGCACACCGGGGAGCTGTTTTTT	CAVKGTGHTGELFF
TRBJ1-6	NA	NA	TRBV5-4	TGTGCCAGCAGCTTGGCGGGTCTATCTAATTCACCCCTCCACTTT	CASSLAGLSNSPLHF
TRBJ1-5	NA	NA	TRBV4-1	TGCGCCAGCAGCCAAACCCGGGACAATCAGCCCCAGCATTTT	CASSQTRDNQPQHF
TRBJ2-7	TRBD2	NA	TRBV7-2	TGTGCCAGCAGCTTAGGTCTAGCGGGGCGTTACTCCTACGAGCAGTACTTC	CASSLGLAGRYSYEQYF
TRBJ2-2	TRBD2	NA	TRBV19	TGTGCCAGTAGTATCCTAGCGGGAGAAGGACCCGGGGAGCTGTTTTTT	CASSILAGEGPGELFF
TRBJ2-5	TRBD2	NA	TRBV9	TGTGCCAGCAGCGTAGGTGTAGCGGGGGGGCCGAGAATCGAGACCCAGTACTTC	CASSVGVAGGPRIETQYF
TRBJ2-7	NA	once	TRBV29-1	TGCAGCGTTGGGTCGAGAGCGGGCCTGTCCGCCTTCTACGAGCAGTACTTC	CSVGSRAGLSAFYEQYF
TRBJ1-2	NA	NA	TRBV11-2	TGTGCCAGCAGCTTAGGGGGGGGCTGCTATGGCTACACCTTC	CASSLGGGCYGYTF
TRBJ2-7	NA	NA	TRBV6-6	TGTGCCAGCAGTTACTCGATGGGCAGGGCCTACGAGCAGTACTTC	CASSYSMGRAYEQYF
TRBJ2-7	TRBD2	NA	TRBV19	TGTGCCAGTAGTCCCCTAGCGGATTTCTACGAGCAGTACTTC	CASSPLADFYEQYF
TRBJ2-7	TRBD1	NA	TRBV11-2	TGTGCCAGCAGCTTAGGGGACAGGGCTCCCTACGAGCAGTACTTC	CASSLGDRAPYEQYF
TRBJ1-3	NA	NA	TRBV21-1	TGTGCCAGCAGCAAAGTTAGGAGTCGGAGTGGAAACACCATATATTTT	CASSKVRSRSGNTIYF
TRBJ2-1	NA	NA	TRBV7-9	TGTGCCAGCAGCTTTTCGGAGCCCTACAATGAGCAGTTCTTC	CASSFSEPYNEQFF
TRBJ1-1	NA	once	TRBV5-1	TGCGCCAGCAGCTTGCCCGACGCGGGGCTTGAAGCTTTCTTT	CASSLPDAGLEAFF
TRBJ1-4	NA	NA	TRBV4-2	TGTGCCAGCAGCCAAGACGGTACCGGAGGGAATGAAAAACTGTTTTTT	CASSQDGTGGNEKLFF
TRBJ2-7	TRBD2	NA	TRBV5-1	TGCGCCAGCAGCCCAGAGACTAGCGGCTACGAGCAGTACTTC	CASSPETSGYEQYF
TRBJ2-1	TRBD2	NA	TRBV6-6	TGTGCCAGCAGACATCATACTAGCGAGACCTACAATGAGCAGTTCTTC	CASRHHTSETYNEQFF